Shown below are 2 T cell receptor beta chains from a single sample sequenced in a study of T cells in Graves' hyperthyroidism and ophthalmopathy. From RNA transcripts, TCR beta CDR3 regions were amplified. Carried out on the TCR CDR3, a first-round RT-PCR used the HTBI primer set. In TCRdb, the multiplex PCR reads were re-called with MiXCR into one record per CDR3 protein. The table has some 600,000 distinct CDR3 sequences, more than 11% seen once; the top ten hold under 7%. Sequencing was carried out using blood. These receptor sequences come from a woman in her twenties or thirties with Graves' hyperthyroidism that later progressed to Graves' ophthalmopathy.

This clonotype showed up many times. This sequence joins TRBV29-1 and TRBJ2-7; D is uncertain. Trimming shortened V by 1 base and J by 5 bases, and 6 bases separated the two germline ends. CDR3 size: 11 residues. Germline V gene sequence: CDR1 SQVTM, CDR2 ANQGSEA. The DNA of the CDR3 is TGCAGCGTTGAAGTTTCCCACGAGCAGTACTTC. Translated: CSVEVSHEQYF.

To note about this clonotype: Compared with germline, one end of the junction differs, possibly owing to a read error. This chain uses TRBV19 with TRBJ1-1; no clear D. Germline V gives CDR1 LNHDA, CDR2 SQIVND (reference sequence). This CDR3 contains 13 residues. CDR3 nucleotides: TGTGCCAGTAGTATAGGGGCCTACACTGAAGCTCTCTTT. Its translation is CASSIGAYTEALF.